This TCR beta chain was observed in a study of CD8+CD57+ T cells in acquired aplastic anemia. Study context: Mean yield of DNA from sorted CD4+ and CD8+ cells was approximately 3 ug. Healthy donor CD4+ cell samples had a mean of roughly 9.9 million reads.

With 3 bases removed from V and 0 bases from J, the gap between germline ends came to 7 bases. The CDR3 is 14 residues long. Germline V gene sequence: CDR1 SEHNR, CDR2 FQNEAQ (reference sequence). This clonotype was recorded many times. Its antigen is undetermined. Template material for TCR beta VDJ and CDR3 profiling consisted of genomic DNA. One entry per CDR3 protein results from TCRdb running MiXCR on the reads. Here the sample spans some 240,000 distinct CDR3 sequences, 34% being singletons. General study results and limits: Significance was not reached for CD8+ Simpson's diversity between patients and controls.

This clonotype was obtained from a human donor in good health, serving as a control. The chain couples TRBV7-9 to TRBJ2-3; tentative D call: TRBD1 (5 bases). Material: sorted CD4+, CD8+, or CD8+CD57+ T cells (not recorded which) from PBMCs. CDR3 sequence reads: CASSLSGSTDTQYF. The CDR3 nucleotides are TGTGCCAGCAGCTTGTCAGGGAGCACAGATACGCAGTATTTT. Looking up the rest from reference TRBV7-9 and TRBJ2-3 gives the full variable domain: DTGVSQNPRHKITKRGQNVTFRCDPISEHNRLYWYRQTLGQGPEFLTYFQNEAQLEKSRLLSDRFSAERPKGSFSTLEIQRTEQGDSAMYLCASSLSGSTDTQYFGPGTRLTVL.